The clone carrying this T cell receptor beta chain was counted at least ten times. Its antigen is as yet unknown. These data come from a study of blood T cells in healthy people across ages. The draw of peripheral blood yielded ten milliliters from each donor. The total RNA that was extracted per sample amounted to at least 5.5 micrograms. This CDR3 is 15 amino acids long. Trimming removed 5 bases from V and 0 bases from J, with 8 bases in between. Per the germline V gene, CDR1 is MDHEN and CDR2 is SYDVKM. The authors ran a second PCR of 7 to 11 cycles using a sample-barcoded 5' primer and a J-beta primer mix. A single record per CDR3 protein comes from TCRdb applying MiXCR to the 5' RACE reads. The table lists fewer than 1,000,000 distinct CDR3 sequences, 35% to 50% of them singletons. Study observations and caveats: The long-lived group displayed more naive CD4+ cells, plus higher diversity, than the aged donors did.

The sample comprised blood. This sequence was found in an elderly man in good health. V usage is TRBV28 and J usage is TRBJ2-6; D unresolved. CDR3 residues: CASSLHDSGANVLTF. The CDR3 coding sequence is TGTGCCAGCAGTCTACACGACTCTGGGGCCAACGTCCTGACTTTC.